This TCR beta chain was captured by sequencing in a study of graft-versus-host responses after intestinal transplantation. Background on the study: The whole recipient group had anti-thymocyte globulin induction followed by tacrolimus and steroids for roughly three years.

Only in-frame clones appear in the TCRdb table, and some are missing; sequencing was by immunoSEQ multiplex PCR. The table lists roughly 93,000 clones, 85% to 95% of them singletons. The study's findings and limits: Maximum circulating GvH clone levels tracked with early post-transplant HvG decreases. Within allografts, high graft-versus-host to host-versus-graft clonal ratios were seen among patients with graft-donor T cell macrochimerism. Some GvH clones were seen earlier in gut or blood, suggesting intestinal origin.

The length of the CDR3 is 13 residues. Trimming took 3 bases from V and 1 from J, leaving 6 bases between them. Germline CDR1 LNHDA, CDR2 SQIVND (reference sequence). To note about this clone: What it binds is not known.

The source of this sequence is a human donor who received an intestinal transplant. This chain links TRBV19 with TRBJ1-1; D not certain. Material: unstimulated CD8+ T cells sorted from spleen or lymph node cells, obtained before intestinal transplant. The CDR3 protein is CASSMARNTEAFF. The CDR3 nucleotides read TGTGCCAGTAGTATGGCCAGGAACACTGAAGCTTTCTTT.